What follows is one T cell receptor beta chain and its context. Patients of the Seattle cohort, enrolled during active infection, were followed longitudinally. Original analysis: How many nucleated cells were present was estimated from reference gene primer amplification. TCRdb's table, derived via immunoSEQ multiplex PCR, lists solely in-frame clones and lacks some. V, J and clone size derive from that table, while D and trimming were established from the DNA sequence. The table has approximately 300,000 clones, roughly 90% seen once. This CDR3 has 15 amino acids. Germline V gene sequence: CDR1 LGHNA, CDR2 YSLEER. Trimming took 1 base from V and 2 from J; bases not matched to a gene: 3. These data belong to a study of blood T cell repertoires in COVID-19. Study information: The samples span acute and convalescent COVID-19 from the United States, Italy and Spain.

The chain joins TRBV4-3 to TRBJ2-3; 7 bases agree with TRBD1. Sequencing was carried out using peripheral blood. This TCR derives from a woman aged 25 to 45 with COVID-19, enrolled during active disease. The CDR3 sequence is CASSQGTGSTDTQYF. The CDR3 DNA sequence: TGCGCCAGCAGCCAAGGGACAGGCTCCACAGATACGCAGTATTTT.